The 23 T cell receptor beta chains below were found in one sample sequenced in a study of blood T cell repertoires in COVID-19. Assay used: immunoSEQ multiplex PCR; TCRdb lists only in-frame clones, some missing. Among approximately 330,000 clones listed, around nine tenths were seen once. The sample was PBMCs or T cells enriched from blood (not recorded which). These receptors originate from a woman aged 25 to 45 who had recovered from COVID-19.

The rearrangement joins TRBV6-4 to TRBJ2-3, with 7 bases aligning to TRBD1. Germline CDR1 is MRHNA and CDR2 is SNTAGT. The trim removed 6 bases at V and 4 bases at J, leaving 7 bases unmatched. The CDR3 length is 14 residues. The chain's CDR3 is CASSTGAGADTQYF. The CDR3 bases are TGTGCCAGCAGCACAGGGGCAGGAGCAGATACGCAGTATTTT.

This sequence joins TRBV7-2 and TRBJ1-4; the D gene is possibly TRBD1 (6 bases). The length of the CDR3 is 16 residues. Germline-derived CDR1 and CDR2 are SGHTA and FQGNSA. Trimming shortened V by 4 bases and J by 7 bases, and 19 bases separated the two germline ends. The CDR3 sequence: CASSSQTGGAGEKLFF. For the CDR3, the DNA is TGTGCCAGCAGCTCCCAAACCGGGGGGGCCGGTGAAAAACTGTTTTTT.

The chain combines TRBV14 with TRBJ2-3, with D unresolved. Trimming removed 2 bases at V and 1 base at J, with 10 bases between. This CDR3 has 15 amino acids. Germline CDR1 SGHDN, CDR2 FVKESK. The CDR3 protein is CASSQNPPGTDTQYF. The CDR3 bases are TGTGCCAGCAGCCAAAATCCCCCGGGCACAGATACGCAGTATTTT.

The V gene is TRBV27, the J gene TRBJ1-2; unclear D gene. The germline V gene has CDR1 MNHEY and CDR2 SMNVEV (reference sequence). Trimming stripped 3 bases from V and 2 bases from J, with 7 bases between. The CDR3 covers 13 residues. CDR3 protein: CASSFGSNYGYTF. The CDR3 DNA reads TGTGCCAGCAGTTTCGGGTCCAACTATGGCTACACCTTC.

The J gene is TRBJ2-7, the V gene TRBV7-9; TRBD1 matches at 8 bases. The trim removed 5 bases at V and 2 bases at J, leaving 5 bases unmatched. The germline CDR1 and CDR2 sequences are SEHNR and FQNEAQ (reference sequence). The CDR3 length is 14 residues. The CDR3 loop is CASSHMTGAYEQYF. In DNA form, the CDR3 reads TGTGCCAGCAGCCACATGACAGGGGCCTACGAGCAGTACTTC. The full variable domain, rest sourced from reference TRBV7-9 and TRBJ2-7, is DTGVSQNPRHKITKRGQNVTFRCDPISEHNRLYWYRQTLGQGPEFLTYFQNEAQLEKSRLLSDRFSAERPKGSFSTLEIQRTEQGDSAMYLCASSHMTGAYEQYFGPGTRLTVT.

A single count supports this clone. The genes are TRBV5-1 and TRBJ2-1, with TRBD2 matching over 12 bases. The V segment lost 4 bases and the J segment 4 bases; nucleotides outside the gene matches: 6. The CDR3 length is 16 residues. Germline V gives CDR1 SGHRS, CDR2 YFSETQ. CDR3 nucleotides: TGCGCCAGCAGCCATTTCGGGACTAGCGGGTACAATGAGCAGTTCTTC. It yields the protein CASSHFGTSGYNEQFF.

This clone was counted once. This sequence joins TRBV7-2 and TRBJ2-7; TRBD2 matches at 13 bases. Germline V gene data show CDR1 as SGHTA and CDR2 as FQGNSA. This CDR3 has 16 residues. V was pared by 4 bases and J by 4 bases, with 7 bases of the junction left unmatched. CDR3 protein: CASSSRTSGSRYEQYF. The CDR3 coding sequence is TGTGCCAGCAGCTCCAGGACTAGCGGGAGTAGGTACGAGCAGTACTTC.

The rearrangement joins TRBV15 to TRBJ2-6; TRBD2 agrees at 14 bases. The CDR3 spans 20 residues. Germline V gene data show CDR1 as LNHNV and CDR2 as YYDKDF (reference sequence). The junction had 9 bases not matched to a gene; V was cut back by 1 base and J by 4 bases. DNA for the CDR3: TGTGCCACCAGCAGAGCAAAACCGGGACTAGCGGGAGTCGGGGCCAACGTCCTGACTTTC. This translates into CATSRAKPGLAGVGANVLTF. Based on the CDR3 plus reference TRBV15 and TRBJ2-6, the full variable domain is DAMVIQNPRYQVTQFGKPVTLSCSQTLNHNVMYWYQQKSSQAPKLLFHYYDKDFNNEADTPDNFQSRRPNTSFCFLDIRSPGLGDTAMYLCATSRAKPGLAGVGANVLTFGAGSRLTVL.

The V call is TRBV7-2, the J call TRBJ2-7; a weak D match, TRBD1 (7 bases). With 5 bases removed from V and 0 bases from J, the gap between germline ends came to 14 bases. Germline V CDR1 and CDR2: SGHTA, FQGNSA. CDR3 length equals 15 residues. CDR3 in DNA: TGTGCCAGCAGCCCAGGAGGGGGCAACTCCTACGAGCAGTACTTC. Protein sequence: CASSPGGGNSYEQYF.

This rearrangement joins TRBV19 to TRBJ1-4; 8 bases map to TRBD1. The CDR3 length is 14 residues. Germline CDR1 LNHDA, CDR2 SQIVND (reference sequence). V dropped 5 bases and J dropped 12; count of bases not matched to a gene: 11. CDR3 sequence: CASSPTGGIRELFF. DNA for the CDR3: TGTGCCAGTAGTCCTACAGGGGGGATCCGGGAACTGTTTTTT.

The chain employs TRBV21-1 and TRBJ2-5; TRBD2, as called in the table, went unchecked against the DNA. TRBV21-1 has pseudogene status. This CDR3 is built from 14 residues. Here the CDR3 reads CASYPREGPETQYF. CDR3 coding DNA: TGTGCCAGCTATCCTCGGGAGGGCCCAGAGACCCAGTACTTC.

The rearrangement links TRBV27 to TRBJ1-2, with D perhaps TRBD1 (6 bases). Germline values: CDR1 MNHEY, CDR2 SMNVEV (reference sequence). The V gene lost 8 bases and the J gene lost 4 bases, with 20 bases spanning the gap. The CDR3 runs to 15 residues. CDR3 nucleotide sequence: TGTGCCAGCGCTAGCTCAGGGGCGCGGGTCTATGGCTACACCTTC. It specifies CASASSGARVYGYTF.

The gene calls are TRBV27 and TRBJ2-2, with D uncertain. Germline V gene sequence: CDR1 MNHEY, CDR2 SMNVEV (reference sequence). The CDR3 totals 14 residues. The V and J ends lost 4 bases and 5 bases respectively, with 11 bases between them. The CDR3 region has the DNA TGTGCCAGCAGTTCAAATCTACGTACCGGGGAGCTGTTTTTT. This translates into CASSSNLRTGELFF.

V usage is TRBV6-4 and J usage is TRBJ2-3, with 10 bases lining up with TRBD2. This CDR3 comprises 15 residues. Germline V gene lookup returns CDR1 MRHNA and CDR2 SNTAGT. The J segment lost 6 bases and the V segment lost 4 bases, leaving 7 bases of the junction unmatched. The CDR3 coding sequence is TGTGCCAGCAGTGGGCGGACTAGCGGATCGGATACGCAGTATTTT. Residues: CASSGRTSGSDTQYF.

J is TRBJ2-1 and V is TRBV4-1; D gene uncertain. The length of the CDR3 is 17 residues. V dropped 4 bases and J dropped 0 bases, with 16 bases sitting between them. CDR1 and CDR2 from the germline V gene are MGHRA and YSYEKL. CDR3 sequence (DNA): TGCGCCAGCAGCCCCTCTATCACCCCGGGCTCCTACAATGAGCAGTTCTTC. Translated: CASSPSITPGSYNEQFF.

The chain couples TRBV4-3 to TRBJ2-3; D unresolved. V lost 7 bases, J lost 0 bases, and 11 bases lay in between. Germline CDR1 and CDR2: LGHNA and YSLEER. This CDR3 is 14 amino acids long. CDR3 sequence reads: CASKVRWSTDTQYF. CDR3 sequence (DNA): TGCGCCAGCAAGGTGAGGTGGAGCACAGATACGCAGTATTTT.

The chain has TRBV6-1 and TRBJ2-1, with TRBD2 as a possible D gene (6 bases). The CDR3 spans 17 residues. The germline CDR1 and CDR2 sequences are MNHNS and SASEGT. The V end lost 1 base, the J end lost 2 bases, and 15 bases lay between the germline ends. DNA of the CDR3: TGTGCCAGCAGTGAAGTTTTTGGGGGGTTCACCTACAATGAGCAGTTCTTC. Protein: CASSEVFGGFTYNEQFF.

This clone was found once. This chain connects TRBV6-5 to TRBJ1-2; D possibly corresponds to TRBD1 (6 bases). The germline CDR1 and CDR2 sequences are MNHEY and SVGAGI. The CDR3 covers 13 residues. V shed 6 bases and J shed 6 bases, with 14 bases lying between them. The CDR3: CASSIQGGNGYTF. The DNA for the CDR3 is TGTGCCAGCAGCATACAGGGTGGGAATGGCTACACCTTC.

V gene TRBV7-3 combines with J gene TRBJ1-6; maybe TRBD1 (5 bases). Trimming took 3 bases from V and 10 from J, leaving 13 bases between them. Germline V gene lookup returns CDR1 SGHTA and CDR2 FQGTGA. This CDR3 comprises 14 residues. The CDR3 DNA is TGTGCCAGCAGCTTCGGGGGGGATGCGTCACCCCTCCACTTT. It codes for CASSFGGDASPLHF.

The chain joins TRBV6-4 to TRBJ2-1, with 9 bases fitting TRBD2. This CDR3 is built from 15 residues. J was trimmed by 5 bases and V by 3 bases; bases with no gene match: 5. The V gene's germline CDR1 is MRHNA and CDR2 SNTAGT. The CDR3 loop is CASSEETSGHNEQFF. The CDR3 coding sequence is TGTGCCAGCAGTGAAGAGACTAGCGGACACAATGAGCAGTTCTTC.

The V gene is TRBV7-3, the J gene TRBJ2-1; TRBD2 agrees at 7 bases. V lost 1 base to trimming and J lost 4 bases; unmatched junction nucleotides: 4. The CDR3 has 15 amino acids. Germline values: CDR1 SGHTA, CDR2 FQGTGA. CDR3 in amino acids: CASSLMASGYNEQFF. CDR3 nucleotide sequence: TGTGCCAGCAGCTTAATGGCTAGCGGATACAATGAGCAGTTCTTC.

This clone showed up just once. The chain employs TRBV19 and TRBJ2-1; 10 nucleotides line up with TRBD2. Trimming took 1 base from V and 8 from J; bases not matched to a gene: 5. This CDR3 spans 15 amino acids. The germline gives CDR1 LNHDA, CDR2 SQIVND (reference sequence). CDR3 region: CASSIVGLAGDEQFF. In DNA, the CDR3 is TGTGCCAGTAGTATAGTAGGGCTAGCGGGAGATGAGCAGTTCTTC.

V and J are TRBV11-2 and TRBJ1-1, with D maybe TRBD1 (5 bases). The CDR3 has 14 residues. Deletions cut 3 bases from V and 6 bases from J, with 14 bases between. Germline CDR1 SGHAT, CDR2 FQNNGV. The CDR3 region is CASSLQGVGAEAFF. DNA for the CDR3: TGTGCCAGCAGCTTGCAGGGCGTTGGCGCTGAAGCTTTCTTT.